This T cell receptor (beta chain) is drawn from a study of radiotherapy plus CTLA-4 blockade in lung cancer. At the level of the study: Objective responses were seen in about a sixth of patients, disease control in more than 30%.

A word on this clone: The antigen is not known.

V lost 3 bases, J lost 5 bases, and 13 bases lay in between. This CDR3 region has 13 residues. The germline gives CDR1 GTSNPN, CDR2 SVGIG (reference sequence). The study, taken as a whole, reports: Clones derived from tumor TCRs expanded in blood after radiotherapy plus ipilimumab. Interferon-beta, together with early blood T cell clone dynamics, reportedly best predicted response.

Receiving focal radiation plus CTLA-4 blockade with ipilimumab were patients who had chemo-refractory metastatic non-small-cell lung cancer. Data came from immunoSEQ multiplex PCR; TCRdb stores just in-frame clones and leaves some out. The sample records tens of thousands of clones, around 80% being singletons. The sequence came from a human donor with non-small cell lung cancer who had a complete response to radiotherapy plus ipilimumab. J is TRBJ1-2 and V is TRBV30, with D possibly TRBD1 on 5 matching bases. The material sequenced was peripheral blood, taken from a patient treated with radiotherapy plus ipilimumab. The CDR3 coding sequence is TGTGCCTGGAGGAGGGACTCCATGTATGGCTACACCTTC. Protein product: CAWRRDSMYGYTF. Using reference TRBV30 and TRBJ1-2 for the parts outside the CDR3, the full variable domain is SQTIHQWPATLVQPVGSPLSLECTVEGTSNPNLYWYRQAAGRGLQLLFYSVGIGQISSEVPQNLSASRPQDRQFILSSKKLLLSDSGFYLCAWRRDSMYGYTFGSGTRLTVV.